The present T cell receptor (beta chain) was sequenced within a study of CD8+ T cells in alopecia areata. Following extraction, RNA underwent reverse transcription to cDNA, which served as the sequencing template. Sequencing was performed with immunoSEQ multiplex PCR; in TCRdb, only in-frame clones are kept and a portion is missing. The repertoire holds more than 140,000 clones, with roughly nine tenths as singletons. Treatment in this sample: oral pan-JAK inhibitor, 5-10 mg twice daily. With regard to this clone: The antigen is undetermined.

The germline V and J ends were trimmed by 2 bases and 6 bases, with 17 bases remaining between them. The germline CDR1 and CDR2 sequences are GTSNPN and SVGIG (reference sequence). CDR3 length: 14 residues. Overall study results and limits: Scalp repertoires also include resident alphabeta T cells from normal skin.

The sequence came from a human donor with alopecia areata. The sample was CD8+ T cells sorted from blood, taken at week 4, from a patient treated with tofacitinib. This chain connects TRBV30 to TRBJ2-7; D is perhaps TRBD1 or TRBD2 (7 bases each). This CDR3 is CAWSSGQGGSEQYF. For the CDR3, the DNA is TGTGCCTGGAGTAGTGGGCAGGGGGGGAGCGAGCAGTACTTC.